A selection of T cell receptor beta chains follows, all from one sample in a study of T-cell memory formation after mild COVID-19. TCRdb called the 5' RACE reads again in MiXCR, with one record for every CDR3 protein. Of roughly 200,000 distinct CDR3 sequences in the sample, under 20% were seen once. Sequences were obtained from PBMCs or a T cell subset sorted from them (not recorded which). Every receptor here comes from an adult woman who had mild COVID-19 (a few samples of this study predate the infection). Cell type and time point are not known. CDR3s include the opening cysteine and the closing phenylalanine or tryptophan. Fields, in order: clone size, D gene, V gene, J gene, CDR3 DNA, CDR3 protein. The D gene is left open where the match is weak. Rows may omit the clone size; those that give it use once, few, many or a size class.

>many|TRBD2|TRBV7-2|TRBJ2-2
TGTGCCAGCAGCTTAGTTCTAGCGGGGCCGACCGGGGAGCTGTTTTTT
CASSLVLAGPTGELFF
>few|.|TRBV6-2/TRBV6-3|TRBJ1-6
TGTGCCAGCAGTCCCGGCGGCTTT
CASSPGGF
>many|.|TRBV25-1|TRBJ2-5
TGTGCCAGCAGTCCCCTGACAGCCTACCAAGAGACCCAGTACTTC
CASSPLTAYQETQYF
>.|.|TRBV30|TRBJ1-1
TGTGCCTGGAGGGGATTCCTGAACACTGAAGCTTTCTTT
CAWRGFLNTEAFF
>.|TRBD1|TRBV3-1|TRBJ2-7
TGTGCCAGCAGGGTGGGACAGGGGGCGGACGAGCAGTACTTC
CASRVGQGADEQYF
>.|TRBD2|TRBV7-2|TRBJ2-5
TGTGCCAGCAGCTTAGTGACGGGAGGGGAGACCCAGTACTTC
CASSLVTGGETQYF
>many|.|TRBV5-1|TRBJ2-3
TGCGCCAGCAGCCGTTCCGGAACTAGCACAGATACGCAGTATTTT
CASSRSGTSTDTQYF
>.|.|TRBV18|TRBJ1-5
TGTGGCAGCTCACCCCCTGGCAGGGGTAACAATCAGCCCCAGCATTTT
CGSSPPGRGNNQPQHF
>few|.|TRBV3-1|TRBJ1-4
TGTGCCAGCAGCAGACTGGGGGAAAAACTGTTTTTT
CASSRLGEKLFF
>.|TRBD2|TRBV7-9|TRBJ2-5
TGTGCCAGCAGCCGAGGCGGGGCGGGGGAAGAGACCCAGTACTTC
CASSRGGAGEETQYF
>.|.|TRBV7-9|TRBJ2-7
TGTGCCAGCAGCCCAGGGGGGGCAGGGGGGCCATCATACGAGCAGTACTTC
CASSPGGAGGPSYEQYF
>few|.|TRBV5-1|TRBJ2-1
TGCGCCAGCAGCTTCCCGGGGTCCCACAATGAGCAGTTCTTC
CASSFPGSHNEQFF
>many|.|TRBV12-3/TRBV12-4|TRBJ2-1
TGTGCCAGCAGTTTAGCGGCCCTGGGGTCTAATGAGCAGTTCTTC
CASSLAALGSNEQFF
>few|.|TRBV27|TRBJ2-7
TGTGCCAGCAGTTTCGGACAGAGTCTTCGAGAGCAGTACTTC
CASSFGQSLREQYF
>few|TRBD1|TRBV24-1|TRBJ1-4
TGTGCCACCAGTGACCCGGGACAGACTAATGAAAAACTGTTTTTT
CATSDPGQTNEKLFF
>many|TRBD2|TRBV10-2|TRBJ2-1
TGCGCCAGCAGTGAGTCGCTGCTAGCGGCTTACAATGAGCAGTTCTTC
CASSESLLAAYNEQFF
>many|.|TRBV5-1|TRBJ1-1
TGTGCCAGCAGTTTATCTGGAATGAACACTGAAGCTTTCTTT
CASSLSGMNTEAFF
>few|TRBD1|TRBV20-1|TRBJ2-5
TGCAGTGCTAGGGGGACAGTAAGGATGGAGACCCAGTACTTC
CSARGTVRMETQYF
>.|TRBD1|TRBV7-3|TRBJ2-5
TGTGCCAGCAGCTTAATGGGACAGCCGCAAGAGACCCAGTACTTC
CASSLMGQPQETQYF
>few|.|TRBV20-1|TRBJ2-1
TGCAGTGCTGTAAACAGCGGGGAGCAGTTCTTC
CSAVNSGEQFF
>few|.|TRBV5-1|TRBJ2-6
TGCGCCAGCAGCCAGACACTCTCTGGGGCCAACGTCCTGACTTTC
CASSQTLSGANVLTF
>few|TRBD1|TRBV6-2/TRBV6-3|TRBJ2-7
TGTGCCAGCAGGACAGGGGGCCACGAGCAGTACTTC
CASRTGGHEQYF
>many|.|TRBV29-1|TRBJ1-1
TGCAGCGTTGGGGTGGGAATGGGGAACACTGAAGCTTTCTTT
CSVGVGMGNTEAFF
>few|TRBD2|TRBV11-2|TRBJ2-5
TGTGCCAGCAGCCAAGCGGGAGTCTGGGAGACCCAGTACTTC
CASSQAGVWETQYF
>few|.|TRBV7-9|TRBJ1-1
TGTGCCAGCACAAGGGACACCCTGAACACTGAAGCTTTCTTT
CASTRDTLNTEAFF
>few|.|TRBV12-3/TRBV12-4|TRBJ1-5
TGTGCCAGCAGTTTAGGGTCCCATCAGCCCCAGCATTTT
CASSLGSHQPQHF
>few|.|TRBV9|TRBJ1-5
TGTGCCAGCGGGCCCCGAGATCAGCCCCAGCATTTT
CASGPRDQPQHF
>few|.|TRBV7-2|TRBJ2-7
TGTGCCAGCAGCTTATCTAAGGCCGAGCAGTACTTC
CASSLSKAEQYF
>.|TRBD1|TRBV5-1|TRBJ2-5
TGCGCCAGCAGCTTGGGGAGTCAGGGGGCGCTTCTAGAGACCCAGTACTTC
CASSLGSQGALLETQYF
>.|TRBD2|TRBV12-3/TRBV12-4|TRBJ2-1
TGTGCCAGCAGTGGTTTCGGACTAGCGGGATCCAATGAGCAGTTCTTC
CASSGFGLAGSNEQFF
>few|TRBD1|TRBV5-1|TRBJ1-3
TGCGCCAGCAGAGTCGGACAGGGAGCAAACACCATATATTTT
CASRVGQGANTIYF
>.|.|TRBV4-2|TRBJ1-2
TGTGCCAGCAGCCAAGAAGCCTATGGCTACACCTTC
CASSQEAYGYTF
>few|.|TRBV7-2|TRBJ1-2
TGTGCCAGCAGCCCAAGTCTGGGCTATGGCTACACCTTC
CASSPSLGYGYTF
>many|TRBD1|TRBV7-2|TRBJ2-1
TGTGCCAGCAGCTTGGACAGGAATGAGCAGTTCTTC
CASSLDRNEQFF
>.|TRBD2|TRBV10-3|TRBJ2-1
TGTGCCATCTCCGTGTCTAGCGGGAGTTGGAATGAGCAGTTCTTC
CAISVSSGSWNEQFF
>.|.|TRBV6-6|TRBJ2-4
TGTGCCAGCAGTCCCCTACAGGACAGAGAAAACATTCAGTACTTC
CASSPLQDRENIQYF
>few|TRBD1|TRBV7-3|TRBJ1-2
TGTGCCAGCAGCCGACACAACGCCCGGACAGGGGGCATTGGCTACACCTTC
CASSRHNARTGGIGYTF
>few|.|TRBV7-2|TRBJ2-7
TGTGCCAGCAGCCTAGAGACTAGTATCCCCGAGCAGTACTTC
CASSLETSIPEQYF
>.|.|TRBV5-1|TRBJ2-7
TGCGCCAGCAGCTTGGGTGAGGCTGACGGTTCGTACGAGCAGTACTTC
CASSLGEADGSYEQYF
>.|TRBD2|TRBV7-8|TRBJ2-7
TGTGCCAGCAGCTTCGGGACTAGCGGGGGGCCCTACGAGCAGTACTTC
CASSFGTSGGPYEQYF
>.|.|TRBV3-1|TRBJ2-4
TGTGCCAGCAGCCAAGGAGGTCTGATAGCCAAAAACATTCAGTACTTC
CASSQGGLIAKNIQYF
>few|.|TRBV6-5|TRBJ2-7
TGTGCCAGCAGTTACTCGGACAGCCGTTCCTACGAGCAGTACTTC
CASSYSDSRSYEQYF
>few|TRBD2|TRBV20-1|TRBJ2-7
TGCAGTGCTCTTAGGGGGGGAATAGCGGGAGGCCACTACGAGCAGTACTTC
CSALRGGIAGGHYEQYF
>.|TRBD1|TRBV12-3/TRBV12-4|TRBJ1-2
TGTGCCAGCAGTTTAGCGCCGACAGGGGGTCACTATGGCTACACCTTC
CASSLAPTGGHYGYTF
>few|TRBD1|TRBV7-2|TRBJ1-5
TGTGCCAGCAGCTTAGCTAGGGGGACAGGGGCCTCCGGGGAGCCCCAGCATTTT
CASSLARGTGASGEPQHF
>few|.|TRBV6-5|TRBJ2-5
TGTGCCAGCAGTTACTACGGGGGTCCGTTCCAAGAGACCCAGTACTTC
CASSYYGGPFQETQYF
>.|.|TRBV12-3/TRBV12-4|TRBJ1-1
TGTGCCAGCAGTTTAATCGGGGGGCGGGCTGAAGCTTTCTTT
CASSLIGGRAEAFF
>.|TRBD2|TRBV20-1|TRBJ2-1
TGCAGTGCTTCCGGACTAGCGGGGTTCAATGAGCAGTTCTTC
CSASGLAGFNEQFF
>.|.|TRBV6-1|TRBJ1-2
TGTGCCAGCATCCCACCGGGGACGGGGGTGTACTACACCTTC
CASIPPGTGVYYTF
>.|.|TRBV7-3|TRBJ1-5
TGTGCCAGCAGCTTAAACGGCCGCCCGGGACAGCCCCAGCATTTT
CASSLNGRPGQPQHF
>many|TRBD1|TRBV20-1|TRBJ2-7
TGCAGTGCTAGTCGGGGACAGGGAGGGTACGAGCAGTACTTC
CSASRGQGGYEQYF
>few|.|TRBV7-8|TRBJ2-1
TGTGCCAGCAGCCACGGACGCTTTCGAGCGTCCTACAATGAGCAGTTCTTC
CASSHGRFRASYNEQFF